The sequence of this TCR beta chain was determined in a study of beta chain features in type 1 diabetes. General study points: When VDJ junctions were examined, type 1 diabetes patients showed fewer insertions and more deletions. TCRB CDR3s were moderately but significantly shorter in Type 1 diabetes patients in all four CD4+ subsets.

The study reverse transcribed the entire isolated RNA, so it sequenced expressed TCRB transcripts. TCRdb's copy holds only in-frame clones and misses some; the assay was immunoSEQ multiplex PCR. The repertoire consists of 200,000 to 250,000 clones, with about 14% occurring once and the leading ten covering 0.019%. This clone was picked up a small number of times. The target antigen is unknown. V was shortened by 1 base and J by 2 bases, with 12 bases between the two germline ends. The CDR3 has 15 amino acids. Germline CDR1 LGHNA, CDR2 YNFKEQ. The sample was naive CD4+ T cells from blood. The V call is TRBV4-2, the J call TRBJ2-7; D is undetermined. This receptor was obtained from a man aged 25 to 40 with type 1 diabetes. CDR3 amino acids: CASSQGSNLAYEQYF. CDR3 nucleotides: TGTGCCAGCAGCCAAGGAAGCAATTTAGCCTACGAGCAGTACTTC.